The 19 T cell receptor beta chains listed next were all sequenced from one sample in a study of neurological immune-mediated disorders. One entry per CDR3 protein results from TCRdb running MiXCR on the 5' RACE reads. Counted here are roughly 47,000 distinct CDR3 sequences, around 4.5% occurring once; the ten biggest clones make up 5.5% to 6%. Source material: PBMCs. Receptors were obtained from a woman aged 55-69 years with multiple sclerosis.

At least ten counts were recorded for this clonotype. The rearrangement joins TRBV9 to TRBJ1-5; the match to TRBD1 covers 7 bases. The junction had 2 bases not matched to a gene; V was cut back by 0 bases and J by 5 bases. Germline loops: CDR1 SGDLS, CDR2 YYNGEE. The length of the CDR3 is 14 residues. This CDR3 reads CASSVGQGDQPQHF. The CDR3 nucleotides read TGTGCCAGCAGCGTAGGACAGGGTGATCAGCCCCAGCATTTT.

The chain joins TRBV27 to TRBJ2-7; D unclear. CDR1 is MNHEY, CDR2 SMNVEV, per germline (reference sequence). The CDR3 totals 12 residues. Trimming pared 4 bases from V and 3 bases from J, leaving 7 bases between. The CDR3 is CASSSGGYEQYF. CDR3 sequence (DNA): TGTGCCAGCAGTTCGGGCGGCTACGAGCAGTACTTC.

This clonotype was picked up many times. This CDR3 reads CASSHQGAGETQYF. CDR3 in DNA: TGTGCCAGCAGTCATCAGGGGGCAGGAGAGACCCAGTACTTC. The chain has TRBV28 and TRBJ2-5; TRBD1 agrees at 8 bases. V gave up 5 bases and J gave up 4 bases; unmatched junction bases: 6. CDR1 MDHEN and CDR2 SYDVKM come from the germline V gene. The CDR3 totals 14 residues.

In its sample, this clonotype was seen many times. This sequence joins TRBV7-6 and TRBJ2-7; 7 nucleotides match TRBD1. This CDR3 region has 14 residues. V lost 1 base, J lost 3 bases, and 3 bases stayed unmatched. Germline-derived CDR1 and CDR2 are SGHVS and FNYEAQ. This chain's CDR3 is CASSLGRQGYEQYF. CDR3 DNA sequence: TGTGCCAGCAGCTTAGGGAGACAGGGCTACGAGCAGTACTTC.

Many counts were recorded for this clonotype. V gene TRBV7-2 combines with J gene TRBJ1-1; a weak D match, TRBD1 (5 bases). Germline lookup yields CDR1 SGHTA and CDR2 FQGNSA. The V end was cut by 5 bases, the J end by 4 bases, with 14 bases between. This CDR3 contains 14 residues. In nucleotides, the CDR3 is TGTGCCAGCAGCCTAAGGGGTGTTGCCACTGAAGCTTTCTTT. Protein: CASSLRGVATEAFF.

This clonotype has at least ten counts. The J gene is TRBJ2-5, the V gene TRBV5-6; D not resolved. Per the germline V gene, CDR1 is SGHDT and CDR2 is YYEEEE. Trimming left V 0 bases short and J 0 bases short, with 6 bases between. This CDR3 region has 14 residues. In DNA form, the CDR3 reads TGTGCCAGCAGCTTGGGACATTACCAAGAGACCCAGTACTTC. Protein product: CASSLGHYQETQYF.

The rearrangement links TRBV20-1 to TRBJ2-1; D possibly corresponds to TRBD2 (6 bases). Germline values: CDR1 DFQATT, CDR2 SNEGSKA (reference sequence). V shed 5 bases and J shed 9 bases, with 17 bases lying between them. The length of the CDR3 is 13 residues. The CDR3 reads CSADRDSSGEQFF. Written as DNA, the CDR3 is TGCAGTGCTGACCGGGACTCCTCGGGTGAGCAGTTCTTC.

V and J are TRBV20-1 and TRBJ2-5, with D perhaps matching TRBD1 or TRBD2 (5 bases each). This CDR3 comprises 13 residues. Looked up from germline, CDR1 is DFQATT and CDR2 is SNEGSKA (reference sequence). V lost 4 bases to trimming and J lost 5 bases, with 14 bases between them. DNA of the CDR3: TGCAGTGCTAAGAGATCGGGGCTGGAGACCCAGTACTTC. Its translation: CSAKRSGLETQYF.

This clonotype was seen ten or more times. This chain uses TRBV7-8 with TRBJ2-3, with TRBD2 matching over 7 bases. The germline CDR1 and CDR2 sequences are SGHVS and FQNEAQ. The trim removed 7 bases at V and 4 bases at J, leaving 11 bases unmatched. There are 15 residues in the CDR3. The CDR3 sequence: CASKLAAGVSDTQYF. The CDR3 nucleotides are TGTGCCAGCAAACTCGCGGCGGGAGTATCAGATACGCAGTATTTT.

At least ten counts were recorded for this clonotype. This chain joins TRBV2 and TRBJ2-1, with 9 positions matching TRBD2. V dropped 4 bases and J dropped 12; count of bases not matched to a gene: 10. This CDR3 is built from 14 residues. Per the germline V gene, CDR1 is SNHLY and CDR2 is FYNNEI. The CDR3 reads CASSGYELTSGQFF. The CDR3, as DNA: TGTGCCAGCAGTGGATACGAACTGACTAGCGGGCAGTTCTTC.

This clonotype came up many times. The V gene is TRBV7-2, the J gene TRBJ2-2; D gene unclear. The CDR3 extends over 15 amino acids. The V and J ends lost 3 bases and 0 bases respectively, with 8 bases between them. CDR1 SGHTA and CDR2 FQGNSA come from the germline V gene. Here the CDR3 DNA reads TGTGCCAGCAGCTTCTCACGTACGAACACCGGGGAGCTGTTTTTT. Protein: CASSFSRTNTGELFF.

CDR3 sequence reads: CASSRTDNEQFF. The CDR3 DNA is TGTGCCAGCAGTCGAACGGACAATGAGCAGTTCTTC. The chain uses TRBV12-3 or TRBV12-4 and TRBJ2-1, with D unresolved. With 5 bases removed from V and 5 bases from J, the gap between germline ends came to 7 bases. The CDR3 has 12 amino acids.

The J gene is TRBJ1-4, the V gene TRBV4-1, with 9 bases lining up with TRBD1. Trimming removed 0 bases from V and 8 bases from J; junction bases left unmatched: 4. The CDR3 has 15 residues. Germline-derived CDR1 and CDR2 are MGHRA and YSYEKL. CDR3 bases: TGCGCCAGCAGCCAAGAACAGGGGGCAAGGGAAAAACTGTTTTTT. Its translation: CASSQEQGAREKLFF.

Only a few counts were recorded for this clonotype. This CDR3 fails to terminate in the conserved phenylalanine or tryptophan, so it likely reflects a read error. V is TRBV7-2 and J is TRBJ2-2; D call uncertain. CDR3 size: 15 residues. Germline V gene data show CDR1 as SGHTA and CDR2 as FQGNSA. Trimming shortened V by 1 base and J by 2 bases, and 8 bases separated the two germline ends. Here the CDR3 reads CASSLDLSNTGELFC. CDR3 DNA: TGTGCCAGCAGCTTAGACCTAAGCAACACCGGGGAGCTGTTTTGT.

V and J are TRBV20-1 and TRBJ2-7, with 7 positions matching TRBD2. Per germline, CDR1 DFQATT and CDR2 SNEGSKA (reference sequence). The J segment lost 1 base and the V segment lost 5 bases, leaving 5 bases of the junction unmatched. The CDR3 runs 13 residues. CDR3 sequence reads: CSASASGSYEQYF. The CDR3 nucleotides are TGCAGTGCTTCGGCTAGCGGTTCCTACGAGCAGTACTTC.

This clonotype has ten or more counts. The chain couples TRBV29-1 to TRBJ1-2; possible D gene TRBD1, 5 bases. This CDR3 has 14 amino acids. Germline CDR1 reads SQVTM; CDR2 reads ANQGSEA. V shed 7 bases and J shed 5 bases, with 20 bases lying between them. Here the CDR3 reads CSADRGSPSYGYTF. CDR3 DNA: TGCAGCGCCGATCGGGGGTCCCCATCATATGGCTACACCTTC.

This clonotype was found many times. The chain uses TRBV5-1 and TRBJ2-3; D unclear. Germline V gives CDR1 SGHRS, CDR2 YFSETQ. Trimming shortened V by 0 bases and J by 6 bases, and 11 bases separated the two germline ends. This CDR3 region has 14 residues. CDR3 nucleotides: TGCGCCAGCAGCTTGGCCAACTTAGTCGATACGCAGTATTTT. Translation gives CASSLANLVDTQYF.

This clonotype was counted at least ten times. V usage is TRBV12-3 or TRBV12-4 and J usage is TRBJ1-5; D perhaps matches TRBD1 (6 bases). CDR3 size: 14 residues. V lost 6 bases, J lost 1 base, and 10 bases lay in between. For the CDR3, the DNA is TGTGCCAGCAGCGAAACAGGGAGCAATCAGCCCCAGCATTTT. This codes for CASSETGSNQPQHF.

This clonotype was observed at least ten times. The chain is built from TRBV18 and TRBJ2-1; a possible D gene is TRBD1 (5 bases). Between the trimmed V and J ends, which lost 3 bases and 7 bases, there was a span of 7 bases. This CDR3 has 12 amino acids. The germline V gene has CDR1 KGHSH and CDR2 LQKENI. DNA for the CDR3: TGTGCCAGCTCACCCCAGGGTAATGAGCAGTTCTTC. Its protein product is CASSPQGNEQFF.